The rows below give T cell receptor beta chains drawn from one sample of a study of cytomegalovirus exposure and HLA in healthy donors. The repertoire was sequenced with immunoSEQ multiplex PCR; TCRdb's copy has only in-frame clones and lacks some. The repertoire consists of more than 200,000 clones, with roughly 79% occurring once and the leading ten covering around 2%. The specimen was PBMCs. The source is a man younger than 35 in good health and CMV-seronegative. The CDR3 runs from the conserved cysteine through the conserved F or W. Some rows mark clone size as missing; the rest say once, few, many or name a class of expanded clone.

>-|TRBJ1-6|TRBV6-6
CASSVQESLHF
>-|TRBJ2-1|TRBV7-9
CASTLGGTEQFF
>-|TRBJ1-2|TRBV7-9
CASSLVAGTGLYGYTF
>-|TRBJ2-5|TRBV5-6
CASSPTGTGLRETQYF
>-|TRBJ1-2|TRBV9
CASSVTGLSDGYTF
>-|TRBJ1-2|TRBV6-5
CASSAVQGYGYTF
>-|TRBJ2-5|TRBV27
CASSLIRGQTQYF
>-|TRBJ1-2|TRBV7-9
CSSSPPESGQNYGYTF
>-|TRBJ2-5|TRBV28
CASSLRDREETQYF
>-|TRBJ2-5|TRBV7-9
CSSSLGTRSETQYF
>-|TRBJ2-3|TRBV5-1
CASRTGGQGKDTQYF
>-|TRBJ1-2|TRBV13
CASSQGGYVGYTF
>-|TRBJ2-7|TRBV5-1
CASSAGGSSYEQYF
>-|TRBJ2-1|TRBV5-6
CASSPSGGSRGEQFF
>-|TRBJ2-2|TRBV28
CASSPGTSDTGELFF
>-|TRBJ1-5|TRBV5-8
CASSSHSNQPQHF
>once|TRBJ2-7|TRBV10-3
CAISEPLWASGVNEQYF
>-|TRBJ1-1|TRBV30
CAWSAGGPTEAFF